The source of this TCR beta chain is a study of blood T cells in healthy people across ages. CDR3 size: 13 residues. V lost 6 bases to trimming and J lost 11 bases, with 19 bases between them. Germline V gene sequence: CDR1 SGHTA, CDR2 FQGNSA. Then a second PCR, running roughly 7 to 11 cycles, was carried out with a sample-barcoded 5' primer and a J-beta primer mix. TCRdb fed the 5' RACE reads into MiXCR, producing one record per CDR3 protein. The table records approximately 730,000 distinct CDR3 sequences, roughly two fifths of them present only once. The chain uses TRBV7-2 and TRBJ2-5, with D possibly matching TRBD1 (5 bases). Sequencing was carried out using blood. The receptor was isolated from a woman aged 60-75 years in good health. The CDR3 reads CASRVRQTNEQYF. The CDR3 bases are TGTGCCAGCAGAGTCCGACAGACCAATGAGCAGTACTTC.